Given below is one T cell receptor (beta chain) in context. The sample belongs to a study of blood T cell repertoires in COVID-19. Background on the study: COVID-19 samples collected from the United States, Italy and Spain covered acute and convalescent phases. T cells, B-cell-depleted T cells, or PBMCs provided the cDNA or gDNA that served as material.

Per the original data handling: Reference gene primer amplification yielded estimated nucleated cell counts. Libraries were prepared by immunoSEQ multiplex PCR; TCRdb keeps only in-frame clonotypes and omits some of them. V and J calls and clone size follow that table, whereas D and trimming were derived from the DNA. The table shows over 400,000 clones, with roughly 85% occurring only once. Germline assignment: CDR1 GTSNPN and CDR2 SVGIG (reference sequence). The CDR3 spans 11 residues. The ends were cut back, 3 bases at V and 8 bases at J, with 7 bases in the middle. This chain uses TRBV30 with TRBJ1-4; D remains ambiguous. The clonotype originates from a woman in her twenties or thirties with active or convalescent COVID-19. Sequencing was performed on peripheral blood. The CDR3 region is CAWRAGEKLFF. In nucleotides, the CDR3 is TGTGCCTGGAGGGCCGGGGAAAAACTGTTTTTT. The full variable domain, completed using reference TRBV30 and TRBJ1-4, is SQTIHQWPATLVQPVGSPLSLECTVEGTSNPNLYWYRQAAGRGLQLLFYSVGIGQISSEVPQNLSASRPQDRQFILSSKKLLLSDSGFYLCAWRAGEKLFFGSGTQLSVL.